The entry below describes one T cell receptor beta chain. The antigen is not known. The sample is drawn from a study of T cells in localized non-small cell lung cancer. The protocol was immunoSEQ multiplex PCR, while the TCRdb copy is restricted to in-frame clones and leaves out a portion. The sample lists roughly 1,400 clones; roughly 18% were seen once. Germline CDR1 LNHDA, CDR2 SQIVND (reference sequence). This CDR3 contains 15 residues. With V trimmed by 5 bases and J by 6 bases, 8 bases remained unmatched. According to the study, adjacent lung free of atypia was obtained at least 2 cm from the tumor margin. The study, taken as a whole, reports: In adjacent lung, a median roughly 62 of the top 100 tumor clones were found. The study sequenced only one region of the tumor. As a result, intratumor heterogeneity could not be excluded and remains possible. Highest T cell clonality was seen in uninvolved adjacent lung, surpassing that measured in tumor.

This receptor was obtained from an older female donor with stage I lung adenocarcinoma. Material: normal lung tissue next to the tumor, obtained before any cancer treatment. V gene TRBV19 combines with J gene TRBJ2-7; 12 positions agree with TRBD2. The CDR3 nucleotides read TGTGCCAGTAGTTTGACTAGCGGGAGTCCAAGCGAGCAGTACTTC. Translated: CASSLTSGSPSEQYF.